This T cell receptor (beta chain) was obtained from a study of blood T cell repertoires in COVID-19. Across the whole study: Samples of COVID-19 (acute and convalescent) were obtained from the United States, Italy and Spain. Nucleic acid was either cDNA or gDNA, and it came from T cells, B-cell-depleted T cells, or PBMCs.

Study processing details: Using reference gene primer amplification, nucleated cell counts were estimated. Data came from immunoSEQ multiplex PCR; TCRdb stores just in-frame clones and leaves some out. The V and J calls and clone size were taken over from that table, and D and trimming were inferred from the DNA. The repertoire consists of about 60,000 clones, with 75% to 90% occurring once and the leading ten covering just under 8.5%. Germline CDR1 is SNHLY and CDR2 is FYNNEI. V dropped 5 bases and J dropped 5 bases, with 19 bases sitting between them. CDR3 size: 16 residues. The sequencing input was peripheral blood. This clonotype originated in a human donor with active COVID-19. The donor label of this sample is uncertain. The chain employs TRBV2 and TRBJ2-1; perhaps TRBD1 as D (5 bases). The CDR3 here is CASSYSDSSYNNEQFF. DNA for the CDR3: TGTGCCAGCAGTTACTCAGACAGTAGCTATAACAATGAGCAGTTCTTC.